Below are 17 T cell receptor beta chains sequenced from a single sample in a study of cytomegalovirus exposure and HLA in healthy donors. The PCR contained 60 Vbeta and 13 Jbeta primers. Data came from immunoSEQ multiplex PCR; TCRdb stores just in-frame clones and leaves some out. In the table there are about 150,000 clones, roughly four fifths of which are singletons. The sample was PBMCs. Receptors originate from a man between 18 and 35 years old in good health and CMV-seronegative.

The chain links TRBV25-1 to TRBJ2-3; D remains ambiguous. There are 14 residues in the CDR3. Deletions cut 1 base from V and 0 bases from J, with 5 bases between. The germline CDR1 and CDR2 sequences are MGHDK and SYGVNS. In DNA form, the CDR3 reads TGTGCCAGCAGTGAATCTGCGAGCACAGATACGCAGTATTTT. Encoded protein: CASSESASTDTQYF.

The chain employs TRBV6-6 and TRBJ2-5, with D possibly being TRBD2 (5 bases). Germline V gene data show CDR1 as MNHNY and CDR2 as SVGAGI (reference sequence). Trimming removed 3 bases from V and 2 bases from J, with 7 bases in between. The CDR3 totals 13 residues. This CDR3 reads CASSYRGQETQYF. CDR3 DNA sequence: TGTGCCAGCAGTTATCGGGGTCAAGAGACCCAGTACTTC.

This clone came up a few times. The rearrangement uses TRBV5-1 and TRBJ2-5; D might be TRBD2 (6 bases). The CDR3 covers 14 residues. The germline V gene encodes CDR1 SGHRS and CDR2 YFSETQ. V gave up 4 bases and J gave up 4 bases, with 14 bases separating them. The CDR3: CASSADYEGETQYF. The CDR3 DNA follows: TGCGCCAGCAGCGCGGACTACGAAGGAGAGACCCAGTACTTC.

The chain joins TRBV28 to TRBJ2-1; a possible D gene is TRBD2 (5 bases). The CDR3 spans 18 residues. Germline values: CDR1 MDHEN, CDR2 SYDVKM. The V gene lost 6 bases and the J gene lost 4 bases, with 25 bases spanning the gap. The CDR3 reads CASSSPSLRRARYNEQFF. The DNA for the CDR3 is TGTGCCAGCAGCTCCCCCTCATTACGGCGGGCAAGGTACAATGAGCAGTTCTTC.

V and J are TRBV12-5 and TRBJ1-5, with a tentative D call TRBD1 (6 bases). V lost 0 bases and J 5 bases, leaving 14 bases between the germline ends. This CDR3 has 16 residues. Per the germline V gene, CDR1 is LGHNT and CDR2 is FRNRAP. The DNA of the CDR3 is TGTGCTAGTGGTTTGGTACTACAGGGAGGGGATCAGCCCCAGCATTTT. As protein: CASGLVLQGGDQPQHF.

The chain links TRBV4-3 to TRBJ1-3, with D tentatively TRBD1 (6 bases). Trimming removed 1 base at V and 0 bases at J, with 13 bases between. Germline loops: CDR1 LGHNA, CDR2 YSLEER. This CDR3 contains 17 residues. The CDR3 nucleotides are TGCGCCAGCAGCCAAGCCAGGGGAGACTACTCTGGAAACACCATATATTTT. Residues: CASSQARGDYSGNTIYF.

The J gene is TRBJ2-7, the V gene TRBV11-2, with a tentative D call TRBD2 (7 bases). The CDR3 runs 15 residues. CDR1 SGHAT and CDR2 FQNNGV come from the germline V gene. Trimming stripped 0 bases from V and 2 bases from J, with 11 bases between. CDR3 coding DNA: TGTGCCAGCAGCTTAGAAGGGGGGGGCCCCTACGAGCAGTACTTC. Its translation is CASSLEGGGPYEQYF.

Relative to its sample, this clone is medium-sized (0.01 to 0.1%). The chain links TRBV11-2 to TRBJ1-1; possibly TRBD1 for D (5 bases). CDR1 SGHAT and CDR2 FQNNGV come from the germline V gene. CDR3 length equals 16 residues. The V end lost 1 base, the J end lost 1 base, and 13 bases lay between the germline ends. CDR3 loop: CASSLGWGEWNTEAFF. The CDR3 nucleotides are TGTGCCAGCAGCTTAGGATGGGGGGAGTGGAACACTGAAGCTTTCTTT.

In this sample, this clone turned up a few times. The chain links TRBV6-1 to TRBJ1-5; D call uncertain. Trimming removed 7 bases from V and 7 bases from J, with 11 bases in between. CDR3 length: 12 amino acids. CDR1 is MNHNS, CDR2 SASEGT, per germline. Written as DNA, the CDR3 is TGTGCCAGCACTGGGAGGGCCCAGCCCCAGCATTTT. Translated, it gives CASTGRAQPQHF.

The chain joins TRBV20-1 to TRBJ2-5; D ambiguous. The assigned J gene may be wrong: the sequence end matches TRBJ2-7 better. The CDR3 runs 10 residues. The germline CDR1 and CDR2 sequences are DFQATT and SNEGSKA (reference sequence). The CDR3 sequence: CSALVNEQYF. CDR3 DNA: TGCAGTGCCCTCGTCAACGAGCAGTACTTC.

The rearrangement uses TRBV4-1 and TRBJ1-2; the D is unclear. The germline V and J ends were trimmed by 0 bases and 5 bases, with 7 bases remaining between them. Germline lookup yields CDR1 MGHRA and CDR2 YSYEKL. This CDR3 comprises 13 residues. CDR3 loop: CASSQEADYGYTF. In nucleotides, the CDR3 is TGCGCCAGCAGCCAAGAGGCAGATTATGGCTACACCTTC.

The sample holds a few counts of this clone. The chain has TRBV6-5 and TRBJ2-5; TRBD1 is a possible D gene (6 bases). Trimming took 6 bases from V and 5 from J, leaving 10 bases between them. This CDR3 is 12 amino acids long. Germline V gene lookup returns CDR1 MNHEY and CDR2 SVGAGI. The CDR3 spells CASSFTGETQYF. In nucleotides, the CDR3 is TGTGCCAGCAGCTTCACAGGGGAGACCCAGTACTTC.

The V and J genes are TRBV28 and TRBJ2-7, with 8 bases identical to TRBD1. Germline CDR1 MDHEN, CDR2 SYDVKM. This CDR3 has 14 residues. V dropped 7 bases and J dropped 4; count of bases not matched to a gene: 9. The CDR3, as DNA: TGTGCCAGCAATCAGGGGGCTCTAGGTTACGAGCAGTACTTC. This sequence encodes CASNQGALGYEQYF.

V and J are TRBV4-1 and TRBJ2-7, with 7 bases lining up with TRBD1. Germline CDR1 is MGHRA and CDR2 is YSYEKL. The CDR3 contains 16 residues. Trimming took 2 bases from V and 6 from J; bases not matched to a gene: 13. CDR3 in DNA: TGCGCCAGCAGCCAATCCCCGGGGACAGTATTCCCCGAGCAGTACTTC. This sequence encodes CASSQSPGTVFPEQYF.

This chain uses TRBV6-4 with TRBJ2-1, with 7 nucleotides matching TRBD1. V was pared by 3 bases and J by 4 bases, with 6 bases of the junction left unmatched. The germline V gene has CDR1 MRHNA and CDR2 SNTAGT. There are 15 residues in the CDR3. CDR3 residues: CASSDKGGQYNEQFF. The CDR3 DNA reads TGTGCCAGCAGTGATAAAGGGGGACAGTACAATGAGCAGTTCTTC.

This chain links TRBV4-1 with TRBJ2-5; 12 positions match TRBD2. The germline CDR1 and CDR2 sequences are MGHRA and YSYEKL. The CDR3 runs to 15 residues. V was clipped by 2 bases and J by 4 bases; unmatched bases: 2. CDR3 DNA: TGCGCCAGCAGCCAATTGGGACTAGCGGGAGAGACCCAGTACTTC. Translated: CASSQLGLAGETQYF.

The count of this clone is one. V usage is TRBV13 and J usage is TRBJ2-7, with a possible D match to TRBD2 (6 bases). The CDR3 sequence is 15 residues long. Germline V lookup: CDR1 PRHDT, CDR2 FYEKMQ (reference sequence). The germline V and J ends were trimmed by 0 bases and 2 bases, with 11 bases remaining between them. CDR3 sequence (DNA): TGTGCCAGCAGCTTAGGAAGCGGGTCAACCTACGAGCAGTACTTC. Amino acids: CASSLGSGSTYEQYF.